These 32 T cell receptor beta chains share one sample of origin, sequenced in a study of cytomegalovirus exposure and HLA in healthy donors (dated by TCRdb to about 2017). Library preparation used the immunoSEQ multiplex PCR assay. The multiplex PCR relied on a mix of 60 forward primers for TCR Vbeta segments and 13 reverse primers for TCR Jbeta segments. TCRdb's version of the immuneACCESS table is confined to in-frame rearrangements and falls short of the full clone set. An unresolved V gene accounts for under half of the shortfall where checked; the remainder is of unknown origin. The sample yields nearly 95,000 clones; approximately 57% were counted once. The leading ten clones occupy around 6.3% of the sample. Sequenced input: PBMCs. The source is a woman aged 25-40 years in good health and CMV-seronegative.

V gene TRBV2 combines with J gene TRBJ2-5; D perhaps matches TRBD2 (6 bases). Germline V gives CDR1 SNHLY, CDR2 FYNNEI. The CDR3 has 13 residues. The V gene lost 6 bases and the J gene lost 2 bases, with 10 bases spanning the gap. CDR3: CASSQRGQETQYF. CDR3 nucleotides: TGTGCCAGCAGCCAACGGGGGCAAGAGACCCAGTACTTC.

The rearrangement uses TRBV30 and TRBJ2-1; 8 nucleotides agree with TRBD2. With V trimmed by 3 bases and J by 4 bases, 5 bases remained unmatched. CDR3 length: 14 amino acids. Germline V gene lookup returns CDR1 GTSNPN and CDR2 SVGIG (reference sequence). The CDR3 sequence is CAWRLLADYNEQFF. DNA of the CDR3: TGTGCCTGGAGGCTACTAGCGGATTACAATGAGCAGTTCTTC.

The chain links TRBV19 to TRBJ1-2; D perhaps matches TRBD1 (5 bases). The CDR3 length is 13 residues. Germline CDR1 and CDR2: LNHDA and SQIVND (reference sequence). V lost 5 bases and J lost 4, with 11 bases in between. DNA of the CDR3: TGTGCCAGTAGTCCTAGGAGGGGCTATGGCTACACCTTC. The encoded protein is CASSPRRGYGYTF.

CDR3 loop: CASSLLRIGEQFF. For the CDR3, the DNA is TGCGCCAGCAGCTTACTCCGAATCGGTGAGCAGTTCTTC. The V and J genes are TRBV5-1 and TRBJ2-1; unclear D gene. The CDR3 is 13 amino acids. V was pared by 2 bases and J by 9 bases, with 12 bases between. The germline CDR1 and CDR2 sequences are SGHRS and YFSETQ.

This clone was counted only a few times. The V call is TRBV5-4, the J call TRBJ1-3; no clear D. Germline-derived CDR1 and CDR2 are SGHNT and YYREEE (reference sequence). The CDR3 is 16 residues long. The V gene lost 4 bases and the J gene lost 3 bases, with 17 bases spanning the gap. The CDR3 region is CASSAGSPFNGNTIYF. The CDR3 DNA follows: TGTGCCAGCAGCGCCGGGTCTCCTTTTAATGGAAACACCATATATTTT.

The rearrangement links TRBV15 to TRBJ2-2; 9 positions agree with TRBD2. The J segment lost 2 bases and the V segment lost 1 base, leaving 8 bases of the junction unmatched. The CDR3 totals 18 residues. CDR1 is LNHNV, CDR2 YYDKDF, per germline (reference sequence). The CDR3 sequence is CATSRVSGRSANTGELFF. In DNA, the CDR3 is TGTGCCACCAGCAGAGTAAGCGGGAGGTCTGCTAACACCGGGGAGCTGTTTTTT.

This chain links TRBV27 with TRBJ1-2; a weak D match, TRBD1 (5 bases). Germline V gives CDR1 MNHEY, CDR2 SMNVEV (reference sequence). The ends were cut back, 11 bases at V and 8 bases at J, with 18 bases in the middle. The CDR3 sequence is 12 residues long. CDR3 region: CAVYSGGRGYTF. The CDR3 DNA reads as TGTGCCGTCTACTCGGGGGGTCGCGGCTACACCTTC.

The chain carries TRBV2 and TRBJ2-7, with no clear D. The V end lost 0 bases, the J end lost 0 bases, and 6 bases lay between the germline ends. The CDR3 runs to 14 residues. Germline assignment: CDR1 SNHLY and CDR2 FYNNEI. The CDR3 DNA sequence: TGTGCCAGCAGTGAAGCTGGCGGCTCCTACGAGCAGTACTTC. It encodes CASSEAGGSYEQYF.

This clone appeared a few times. The gene calls are TRBV14 and TRBJ2-7; 7 nucleotides match TRBD2. The CDR3 contains 15 residues. Germline CDR1 reads SGHDN; CDR2 reads FVKESK. J gave up 0 bases and V 6 bases, and 8 bases lay outside the gene matches. CDR3 sequence: CASRKSGASSYEQYF. The CDR3 coding sequence is TGTGCCAGCAGAAAAAGCGGGGCAAGCTCCTACGAGCAGTACTTC.

This rearrangement joins TRBV18 to TRBJ2-7; 8 positions agree with TRBD1. The J segment lost 4 bases and the V segment lost 2 bases, leaving 10 bases of the junction unmatched. CDR3 size: 16 residues. Per the germline V gene, CDR1 is KGHSH and CDR2 is LQKENI. The CDR3 spells CASSPAGAQGVYEQYF. The CDR3 DNA follows: TGTGCCAGCTCACCAGCTGGGGCACAGGGGGTTTACGAGCAGTACTTC.

The V and J genes are TRBV19 and TRBJ1-2; D is unresolved. V shed 7 bases and J shed 8 bases, with 17 bases lying between them. The CDR3 length is 13 residues. CDR1 is LNHDA and CDR2 is SQIVND in the germline V gene (reference sequence). CDR3 sequence reads: CASIPSAAVGYTF. DNA of the CDR3: TGTGCCAGTATTCCTTCAGCAGCGGTCGGCTACACCTTC.

Here the CDR3 DNA reads TGTGCCATCAGTGCGGGGAACTATGGCTACACCTTC. Translated, it gives CAISAGNYGYTF. The rearrangement uses TRBV10-3 and TRBJ1-2; no clear D. Germline-derived CDR1 and CDR2 are ENHRY and SYGVKD. Deletions cut 4 bases from V and 2 bases from J, with 5 bases between. The CDR3 consists of 12 residues.

The V and J genes are TRBV6-5 and TRBJ2-5, with D perhaps TRBD2 (5 bases). Trimming took off 10 bases at V and 2 bases at J, with 14 bases between the two ends. Germline V gene lookup returns CDR1 MNHEY and CDR2 SVGAGI. The length of the CDR3 is 13 residues. Here the CDR3 reads CATTGLSQETQYF. The CDR3 region has the DNA TGTGCCACCACGGGATTATCGCAAGAGACCCAGTACTTC.

The rearrangement joins TRBV5-1 to TRBJ2-5, with D unclear. The assigned J gene may be wrong: the sequence end matches TRBJ2-7 better. The CDR3 has 12 amino acids. Germline values: CDR1 SGHRS, CDR2 YFSETQ. CDR3 coding DNA: TGCGCCAGCAGCTTGGATGTTTACGAGCAGTACTTC. Encoded protein: CASSLDVYEQYF.

The genes are TRBV5-4 and TRBJ1-2; D gene ambiguous. This CDR3 contains 15 residues. Germline V gives CDR1 SGHNT, CDR2 YYREEE (reference sequence). V was cut by 1 base and J by 1 base, with 11 bases left in between. CDR3 residues: CASSLWAGNNYGYTF. CDR3 coding DNA: TGTGCCAGCAGCTTGTGGGCGGGTAATAACTATGGCTACACCTTC.

CDR3 residues: CASSLRTGRVEQYF. In DNA form, the CDR3 reads TGTGCCAGCAGTCTCCGGACAGGGAGGGTCGAGCAGTACTTC. The genes are TRBV28 and TRBJ2-7, with D possibly being TRBD1 (8 bases). Trimming stripped 5 bases from V and 6 bases from J, with 17 bases between. CDR3 size: 14 residues. Germline CDR1 and CDR2: MDHEN and SYDVKM.

The chain uses TRBV6-5 and TRBJ1-5, with 8 nucleotides matching TRBD1. J gave up 5 bases and V 6 bases, and 9 bases lay outside the gene matches. The CDR3 runs 15 residues. From germline, CDR1 is MNHEY and CDR2 SVGAGI. The CDR3 here is CASSHGTGGDQPQHF. CDR3 bases: TGTGCCAGCAGCCACGGGACAGGAGGGGATCAGCCCCAGCATTTT.

V gene TRBV5-4 combines with J gene TRBJ1-1; D is possibly TRBD1 (5 bases). V lost 0 bases and J lost 0, with 9 bases in between. The CDR3 is 15 residues long. Looked up from germline, CDR1 is SGHNT and CDR2 is YYREEE (reference sequence). DNA for the CDR3: TGTGCCAGCAGCTTGGGGGGCGGTCTGAACACTGAAGCTTTCTTT. Translated, it gives CASSLGGGLNTEAFF. Combining the CDR3 with reference TRBV5-4 and TRBJ1-1 gives the whole variable domain ETGVTQSPTHLIKTRGQQVTLRCSSQSGHNTVSWYQQALGQGPQFIFQYYREEENGRGNFPPRFSGLQFPNYSSELNVNALELDDSALYLCASSLGGGLNTEAFFGQGTRLTVV.

This clone occurred a few times. V usage is TRBV21-1 and J usage is TRBJ1-1; TRBD1, the D gene given by the table, was not confirmed from the DNA. TRBV21-1 is termed a pseudogene. This CDR3 contains 15 residues. CDR3 protein: CASSKARGLNTEAFF. For the CDR3, the DNA is TGTGCCAGCAGCAAAGCTAGGGGATTGAACACTGAAGCTTTCTTT.

This chain connects TRBV14 to TRBJ2-1, with D perhaps matching TRBD2 (6 bases). Germline values: CDR1 SGHDN, CDR2 FVKESK. V was shortened by 3 bases and J by 7 bases, with 16 bases between the two germline ends. This CDR3 spans 15 amino acids. CDR3 region: CASSHRRRAGNEQFF. The CDR3 DNA sequence: TGTGCCAGCAGCCACCGGAGGAGGGCTGGTAATGAGCAGTTCTTC.

The rearrangement joins TRBV5-1 to TRBJ2-3, with TRBD2 matching over 7 bases. Trimming took 6 bases from V and 5 from J; bases not matched to a gene: 9. Germline V lookup: CDR1 SGHRS, CDR2 YFSETQ. The CDR3 totals 14 residues. This CDR3 is CASNFGLGIDTQYF. The CDR3 region has the DNA TGCGCCAGCAACTTCGGACTAGGGATAGATACGCAGTATTTT.

The V and J genes are TRBV28 and TRBJ1-2; 7 nucleotides match TRBD1. The CDR3 loop spans 13 amino acids. The V and J ends lost 2 bases and 8 bases, in that order; junction bases with no gene match: 5. Germline CDR1 MDHEN, CDR2 SYDVKM. For the CDR3, the DNA is TGTGCCAGCAGTTTAGACAGGGTATACGGCTACACCTTC. It codes for CASSLDRVYGYTF.

The V gene is TRBV4-2, the J gene TRBJ1-2, with 8 bases fitting TRBD1. V lost 0 bases to trimming and J lost 8 bases; unmatched junction nucleotides: 5. CDR3 size: 14 residues. Per the germline V gene, CDR1 is LGHNA and CDR2 is YNFKEQ. In DNA form, the CDR3 reads TGTGCCAGCAGCCAAGAAACGTCAGGGGGCGGCTACACCTTC. It is translated as CASSQETSGGGYTF.

Written as DNA, the CDR3 is TGTGCCAGCAAAGAAAGGGACAGGGGGGAACCGGGCTACACCTTC. This encodes CASKERDRGEPGYTF. The J gene is TRBJ1-2, the V gene TRBV2; 11 bases map to TRBD1. V shed 7 bases and J 8 bases; nucleotides not matched to a gene: 12. This CDR3 region has 15 residues. From germline, CDR1 is SNHLY and CDR2 FYNNEI.

The chain carries TRBV25-1 and TRBJ1-3; D unclear. The CDR3 sequence is 15 residues long. V was cut by 3 bases and J by 0 bases, with 9 bases left in between. Germline V gene data show CDR1 as MGHDK and CDR2 as SYGVNS. The CDR3 coding sequence is TGTGCCAGCAGTGACCCGGCGGGCTCTGGAAACACCATATATTTT. Its protein is CASSDPAGSGNTIYF.

The chain employs TRBV7-8 and TRBJ1-2, with TRBD1 identical over 10 bases. The V gene's germline CDR1 is SGHVS and CDR2 FQNEAQ. This CDR3 region has 15 residues. Trimming cost V 3 bases and J 4 bases; bases outside gene matches: 5. CDR3 residues: CASSFGTGERYGYTF. In DNA form, the CDR3 reads TGTGCCAGCAGCTTTGGGACAGGGGAGCGCTATGGCTACACCTTC.

In nucleotides, the CDR3 is TGCGCCAGCAGCCAAGGACTAGGTGTGTACAATGAGCAGTTCTTC. Translating gives CASSQGLGVYNEQFF. The V and J genes are TRBV4-3 and TRBJ2-1; maybe TRBD2 (6 bases). The germline V and J ends were trimmed by 1 base and 4 bases, with 11 bases remaining between them. Germline CDR1 is LGHNA and CDR2 is YSLEER. This CDR3 spans 15 amino acids.

The chain couples TRBV6-5 to TRBJ2-2; D is perhaps TRBD2 (6 bases). The CDR3 sequence is 16 residues long. Trimming removed 0 bases at V and 6 bases at J, with 14 bases between. Germline V gene data show CDR1 as MNHEY and CDR2 as SVGAGI. The CDR3 bases are TGTGCCAGCAGTTACTCCTGGGGGAGGTATCCCGGGGAGCTGTTTTTT. It yields the protein CASSYSWGRYPGELFF.

The chain couples TRBV5-1 to TRBJ2-7; 7 positions agree with TRBD1. Germline V gives CDR1 SGHRS, CDR2 YFSETQ. The CDR3 sequence is 12 residues long. Trimming took 1 base from V and 6 from J; bases not matched to a gene: 1. DNA of the CDR3: TGCGCCAGCAGCTTGCGGACAGGCGAGCAGTACTTC. It codes for CASSLRTGEQYF.

V gene TRBV4-2 combines with J gene TRBJ2-1; 12 nucleotides line up with TRBD2. The CDR3 sequence is 15 residues long. The germline gives CDR1 LGHNA, CDR2 YNFKEQ. Trimming at V came to 3 bases and at J to 11 bases, leaving 8 bases not matched to a gene. This chain's CDR3 is CASSQGRLAGDQQFF. For the CDR3, the DNA is TGTGCCAGCAGCCAGGGTAGACTAGCGGGGGATCAGCAGTTCTTC.

V usage is TRBV27 and J usage is TRBJ2-7; 8 bases match TRBD2. The CDR3 covers 14 residues. The V and J ends lost 2 bases and 6 bases, in that order; junction bases with no gene match: 6. The germline V gene encodes CDR1 MNHEY and CDR2 SMNVEV (reference sequence). DNA for the CDR3: TGTGCCAGCAGTTTAGCGGGAGGTGCTGGCGAGCAGTACTTC. Translated: CASSLAGGAGEQYF.

Only one count was recorded for this clone. V and J are TRBV5-1 and TRBJ2-3; maybe TRBD1 (6 bases). Germline V gives CDR1 SGHRS, CDR2 YFSETQ. The CDR3 totals 15 residues. Trimming shortened V by 4 bases and J by 0 bases, and 12 bases separated the two germline ends. The CDR3 DNA reads TGCGCCAGCAGCCCCCCTGGACAGAGCACAGATACGCAGTATTTT. It yields the protein CASSPPGQSTDTQYF.